One sample yielded the 20 T cell receptor beta chains listed below, sequenced in a study of CD8+CD57+ T cells in acquired aplastic anemia. Genomic DNA, the template, was used for profiling of the TCR beta VDJ and CDR3. MiXCR, run by TCRdb on the reads, gives a single entry per CDR3 protein. The data contain some 200,000 distinct CDR3 sequences, roughly 50% of them singletons. Before being chosen for sequencing, patients had shown CD8+CD57+ cell expansion by flow cytometry. Sequencing used sorted CD4+, CD8+, or CD8+CD57+ T cells (not recorded which) from PBMCs. All receptors derive from a human donor with aplastic anemia.

This clonotype occurred many times. A single base separates this from a much larger clone, so it may be a read error. In nucleotides, the CDR3 is TGTGCCAGCAGCCAAGATCCGAGAGATACGCAGTATTTT. The encoded protein is CASSQDPRDTQYF. V gene TRBV3-1 combines with J gene TRBJ2-3; no definite D call. Germline CDR1 reads LGHDT; CDR2 reads YNNKEL (reference sequence). The CDR3 contains 13 residues. Trimming took off 0 bases at V and 5 bases at J, with 6 bases between the two ends.

The rearrangement links TRBV7-2 to TRBJ2-3, with TRBD2 matching over 9 bases. The CDR3 loop spans 18 amino acids. J was trimmed by 0 bases and V by 2 bases; bases with no gene match: 9. Germline V gene sequence: CDR1 SGHTA, CDR2 FQGNSA. This CDR3 is CASSLRPAGGFSTDTQYF. The CDR3 DNA is TGTGCCAGCAGCTTAAGGCCAGCGGGGGGCTTCAGCACAGATACGCAGTATTTT.

This CDR3 is CASRSLAGSPDTQYF. DNA for the CDR3: TGTGCCAGCAGGAGTTTAGCGGGATCCCCCGATACGCAGTATTTT. V gene TRBV25-1 combines with J gene TRBJ2-3, with 8 positions matching TRBD2. The germline CDR1 and CDR2 sequences are MGHDK and SYGVNS. Germline trimming cut 6 bases from V and 6 bases from J; bases unmatched to any gene: 11. CDR3 length: 15 residues.

Note on this clonotype: This is likely a read error, given that the CDR3 carries no conserved phenylalanine or tryptophan at its end. No DNA is shown, since the ends of the CDR3 on it are uncertain; the CDR3 is the one TCRdb lists. The gene calls are TRBV7-9 and TRBJ1-4. The CDR3 numbers 9 amino acids, ends counted. Germline CDR1 SEHNR, CDR2 FQNEAQ (reference sequence). CDR3: CASSQGLFY.

In its sample, this clonotype was seen many times. This chain connects TRBV6-5 to TRBJ2-1; no firm D call. Germline loops: CDR1 MNHEY, CDR2 SVGAGI. The V and J ends lost 5 bases and 10 bases respectively, with 24 bases between them. The CDR3 totals 16 residues. CDR3 protein: CASSQTDTLLQSEQFF. Here the CDR3 DNA reads TGTGCCAGCAGTCAGACTGACACTCTCCTACAATCCGAGCAGTTCTTC.

The chain links TRBV20-1 to TRBJ2-3, with 8 positions matching TRBD2. Germline values: CDR1 DFQATT, CDR2 SNEGSKA (reference sequence). The CDR3 spans 14 residues. Trimming took 5 bases from V and 1 from J; bases not matched to a gene: 5. This CDR3 is CSAPSGSGTDTQYF. The DNA for the CDR3 is TGCAGTGCTCCGAGCGGGAGCGGCACAGATACGCAGTATTTT.

The chain combines TRBV28 with TRBJ1-5, with D uncertain. Trimming removed 6 bases from V and 4 bases from J, with 10 bases in between. The CDR3 has 13 residues. Germline assignment: CDR1 MDHEN and CDR2 SYDVKM. The CDR3 is CASRGLGNQPQHF. Written as DNA, the CDR3 is TGTGCCAGCAGGGGCCTGGGGAATCAGCCCCAGCATTTT.

Regarding this clonotype: Just one base apart from a much larger clone, this may be a read error. This chain connects TRBV2 to TRBJ1-3; D gene uncertain. The CDR3 spans 17 residues. Germline V gene data show CDR1 as SNHLY and CDR2 as FYNNEI. The CDR3 sequence is CAGSLWAQTDSGNTIYF. The CDR3 region has the DNA TGTGCCGGCAGTTTATGGGCACAGACCGACTCTGGAAACACCATATATTTT. The whole variable domain, filled in from reference TRBV2 and TRBJ1-3, reads EPEVTQTPSHQVTQMGQEVILRCVPISNHLYFYWYRQILGQKVEFLVSFYNNEISEKSEIFDDQFSVERPDGSNFTLKIRSTKLEDSAMYFCAGSLWAQTDSGNTIYFGEGSWLTVV.

This clonotype was counted ten times or more. The chain is built from TRBV20-1 and TRBJ2-7; 9 positions agree with TRBD1. V trimming: 3 bases; J trimming: 3 bases; junction bases outside the gene matches: 9. The CDR3 extends over 15 amino acids. From germline, CDR1 is DFQATT and CDR2 SNEGSKA (reference sequence). CDR3 sequence reads: CSASPLDRGNYEQYF. CDR3 DNA: TGCAGTGCTAGCCCCTTAGACAGGGGGAACTACGAGCAGTACTTC.

In its sample, this clonotype was seen many times. The CDR3 spells CASSYQGDGNTIYF. The CDR3 DNA follows: TGCGCCAGCAGCTATCAGGGAGACGGAAACACCATATATTTT. The chain recombines TRBV5-1 with TRBJ1-3; D possibly corresponds to TRBD1 (5 bases). There are 14 residues in the CDR3. CDR1 SGHRS and CDR2 YFSETQ come from the germline V gene. V lost 3 bases, J lost 4 bases, and 11 bases lay in between.

This clonotype was recorded many times. V gene TRBV9 combines with J gene TRBJ1-2, with TRBD1 as a possible D gene (6 bases). This CDR3 is built from 14 residues. The germline V gene has CDR1 SGDLS and CDR2 YYNGEE. Trimming stripped 0 bases from V and 8 bases from J, with 14 bases between. As DNA, the CDR3 is TGTGCCAGCAGCGTAGGGAAGGGTACAGGGGGCTACACCTTC. Protein sequence: CASSVGKGTGGYTF. The variable domain in full, with the rest retrieved from reference TRBV9 and TRBJ1-2, is DSGVTQTPKHLITATGQRVTLRCSPRSGDLSVYWYQQSLDQGLQFLIQYYNGEERAKGNILERFSAQQFPDLHSELNLSSLELGDSALYFCASSVGKGTGGYTFGSGTRLTVV.

The rearrangement uses TRBV3-1 and TRBJ1-1; D is perhaps TRBD1 (5 bases). Germline V CDR1 and CDR2: LGHDT, YNNKEL (reference sequence). CDR3 length equals 14 residues. Deletions cut 0 bases from V and 5 bases from J, with 10 bases between. The CDR3 DNA reads as TGTGCCAGCAGCCAAGACAGGGCGCGGACTGAAGCTTTCTTT. Its protein product is CASSQDRARTEAFF.

Many counts were recorded for this clonotype. This chain joins TRBV6-2 or TRBV6-3 and TRBJ1-3; no clear D. This CDR3 is 12 amino acids long. The germline V gene has CDR1 MNHEY and CDR2 SVGEGT. The V and J ends lost 2 bases and 4 bases respectively, with 3 bases between them. The CDR3 loop is CASSYGGNTIYF. CDR3 DNA: TGTGCCAGCAGTTACGGAGGAAACACCATATATTTT.

This clonotype was seen at least ten times. J is TRBJ1-1 and V is TRBV6-6; no definite D call. This CDR3 is built from 14 residues. V was clipped by 7 bases and J by 0 bases, with 12 bases between them. The germline gives CDR1 MNHNY, CDR2 SVGAGI (reference sequence). The CDR3 protein is CASTQGNLNTEAFF. The DNA of the CDR3 is TGTGCCAGCACTCAAGGGAACTTGAACACTGAAGCTTTCTTT.

This clonotype was counted only a few times. For the CDR3, the DNA is TGTGCCAGCAGTTCCCAGACAGGGCACAATGAGCAGTTCTTC. Translation gives CASSSQTGHNEQFF. The rearrangement links TRBV28 to TRBJ2-1; 7 bases align to TRBD1. The CDR3 totals 14 residues. CDR1 is MDHEN and CDR2 is SYDVKM in the germline V gene. Unmatched junction bases numbered 5, after V lost 4 bases and J lost 5 bases.

This clonotype was observed many times. The chain recombines TRBV5-6 with TRBJ1-3; 7 positions match TRBD1. The ends lost 6 bases at V and 3 bases at J; junction bases unmatched: 6. CDR3 size: 14 residues. In germline, CDR1 is SGHDT, CDR2 YYEEEE. This CDR3 is CASNVRDSGNTIYF. The CDR3 DNA reads as TGTGCCAGCAACGTCCGGGACAGTGGAAACACCATATATTTT.

V gene TRBV29-1 combines with J gene TRBJ2-1, with D possibly matching TRBD1 (6 bases). The V and J ends lost 3 bases and 9 bases respectively, with 12 bases between them. The CDR3 runs 12 residues. CDR1 is SQVTM and CDR2 is ANQGSEA in the germline V gene. The CDR3 DNA sequence: TGCAGCGTTGATGAGGGGGTAACTGAGCAGTTCTTC. This encodes CSVDEGVTEQFF.

The table lists this clonotype with a count of one. This chain uses TRBV20-1 with TRBJ2-7; 12 nucleotides agree with TRBD2. Per the germline V gene, CDR1 is DFQATT and CDR2 is SNEGSKA (reference sequence). The CDR3 is 17 residues long. V dropped 0 bases and J dropped 3; count of bases not matched to a gene: 9. CDR3 protein: CSARDSLAGGEFYEQYF. CDR3 DNA sequence: TGCAGTGCTAGAGATAGCCTAGCGGGGGGGGAATTCTACGAGCAGTACTTC.

The V gene is TRBV18, the J gene TRBJ1-6, with TRBD1 matching 9 bases. The CDR3 spans 14 residues. Trimming cost V 6 bases and J 10 bases; bases outside gene matches: 7. CDR1 KGHSH and CDR2 LQKENI come from the germline V gene. The CDR3 protein is CASSRDRDRSPLHF. Written as DNA, the CDR3 is TGTGCCAGCTCTCGGGACAGGGATAGATCACCCCTCCACTTT.

On this clonotype itself: A much bigger clone sits one base away, suggesting this may be a read error. The V call is TRBV6-6, the J call TRBJ1-3; D is uncertain. V lost 11 bases and J lost 0, with 8 bases in between. CDR1 and CDR2 from the germline V gene are MNHNY and SVGAGI (reference sequence). The CDR3 loop spans 12 amino acids. The CDR3 coding sequence is TGTGCCGCAGGTAGCTCTGGAAACACCATATATTTT. Protein sequence: CAAGSSGNTIYF.